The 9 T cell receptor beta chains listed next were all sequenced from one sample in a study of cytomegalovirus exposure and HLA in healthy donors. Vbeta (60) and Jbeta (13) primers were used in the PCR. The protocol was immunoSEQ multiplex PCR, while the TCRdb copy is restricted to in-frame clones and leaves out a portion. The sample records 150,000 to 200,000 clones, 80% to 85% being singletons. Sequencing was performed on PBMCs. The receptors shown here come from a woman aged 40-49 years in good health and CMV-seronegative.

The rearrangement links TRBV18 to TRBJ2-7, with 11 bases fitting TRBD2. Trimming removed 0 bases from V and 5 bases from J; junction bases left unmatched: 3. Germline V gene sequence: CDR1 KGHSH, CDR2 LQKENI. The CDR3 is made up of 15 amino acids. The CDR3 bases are TGTGCCAGCTCACCACCGACTAGCGGGACCCACGAGCAGTACTTC. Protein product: CASSPPTSGTHEQYF.

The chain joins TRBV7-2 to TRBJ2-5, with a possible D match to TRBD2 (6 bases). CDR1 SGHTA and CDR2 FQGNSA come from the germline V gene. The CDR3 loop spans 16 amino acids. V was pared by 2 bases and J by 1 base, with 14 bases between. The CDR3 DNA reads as TGTGCCAGCAGCTTATGGTCGGGAGAGCCCCAAGAGACCCAGTACTTC. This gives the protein CASSLWSGEPQETQYF.

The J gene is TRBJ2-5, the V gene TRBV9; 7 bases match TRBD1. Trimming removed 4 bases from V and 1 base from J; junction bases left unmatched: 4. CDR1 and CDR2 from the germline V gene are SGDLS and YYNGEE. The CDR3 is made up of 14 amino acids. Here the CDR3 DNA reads TGTGCCAGCAGCTTTGGGACAGCCCAAGAGACCCAGTACTTC. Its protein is CASSFGTAQETQYF.

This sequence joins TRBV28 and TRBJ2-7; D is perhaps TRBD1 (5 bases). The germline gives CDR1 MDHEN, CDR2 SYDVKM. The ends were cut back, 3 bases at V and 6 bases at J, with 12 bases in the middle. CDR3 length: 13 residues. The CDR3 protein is CASSFYRRFEQYF. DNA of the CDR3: TGTGCCAGCAGTTTTTACAGGAGATTCGAGCAGTACTTC.

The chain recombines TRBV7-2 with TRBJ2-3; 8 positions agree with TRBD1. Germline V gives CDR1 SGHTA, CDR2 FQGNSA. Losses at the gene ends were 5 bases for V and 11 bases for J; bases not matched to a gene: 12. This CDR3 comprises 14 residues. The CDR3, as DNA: TGTGCCAGCAGCCCAGGACAGGGACCCTTACTGCAGTATTTT. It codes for CASSPGQGPLLQYF.

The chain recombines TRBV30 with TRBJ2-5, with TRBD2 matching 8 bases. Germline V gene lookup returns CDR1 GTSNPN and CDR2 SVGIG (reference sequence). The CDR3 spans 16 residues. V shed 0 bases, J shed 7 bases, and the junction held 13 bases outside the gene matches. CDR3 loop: CAWSVAGVSGGATQYF. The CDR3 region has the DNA TGTGCCTGGAGTGTAGCGGGAGTATCTGGAGGAGCGACCCAGTACTTC.

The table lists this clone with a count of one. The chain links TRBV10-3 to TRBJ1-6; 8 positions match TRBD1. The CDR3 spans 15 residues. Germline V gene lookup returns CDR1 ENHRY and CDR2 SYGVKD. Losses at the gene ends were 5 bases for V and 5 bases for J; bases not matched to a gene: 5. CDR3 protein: CAISTGTGDNSPLHF. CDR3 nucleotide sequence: TGTGCCATCAGTACCGGGACAGGAGATAATTCACCCCTCCACTTT.

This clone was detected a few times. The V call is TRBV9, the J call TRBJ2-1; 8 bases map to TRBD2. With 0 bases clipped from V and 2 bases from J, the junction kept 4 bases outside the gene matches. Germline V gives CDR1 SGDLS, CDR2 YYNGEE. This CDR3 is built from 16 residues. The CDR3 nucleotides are TGTGCCAGCAGCGTAGTGGGCGGGAGGCCCTACAATGAGCAGTTCTTC. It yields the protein CASSVVGGRPYNEQFF.

In nucleotides, the CDR3 is TGTGCCAGCAGTGTAACCGGGGGAGATCAGCCCCAGCATTTT. This sequence encodes CASSVTGGDQPQHF. The gene calls are TRBV6-1 and TRBJ1-5; D might be TRBD1 (5 bases). CDR1 and CDR2 from the germline V gene are MNHNS and SASEGT. V lost 4 bases to trimming and J lost 5 bases, with 12 bases between them. The CDR3 has 14 amino acids.